Below are 10 T cell receptor beta chains sequenced from a single sample in a study of cytomegalovirus exposure and HLA in healthy donors. Primers included in the PCR were 60 Vbeta and 13 Jbeta primers. Clones were read by immunoSEQ multiplex PCR, and TCRdb kept only the in-frame ones, dropping some. The profile shows approximately 170,000 clones, roughly three quarters of them singletons. The sequencing input was PBMCs. The receptors were sampled from a man between 18 and 35 years old in good health and CMV-seropositive.

The V and J genes are TRBV7-9 and TRBJ1-4, with 8 nucleotides matching TRBD1. Losses at the gene ends were 5 bases for V and 4 bases for J; bases not matched to a gene: 6. CDR1 is SEHNR, CDR2 FQNEAQ, per germline (reference sequence). This CDR3 spans 15 amino acids. The CDR3 protein is CASSKNTGGNEKLFF. CDR3 DNA sequence: TGTGCCAGCAGCAAGAACACAGGGGGTAATGAAAAACTGTTTTTT.

V is TRBV30 and J is TRBJ1-4, with a weak D call TRBD1 (6 bases). V was trimmed by 5 bases and J by 0 bases, leaving 10 bases between them. This CDR3 has 14 residues. Germline-derived CDR1 and CDR2 are GTSNPN and SVGIG (reference sequence). CDR3 nucleotide sequence: TGTGCCTGGCAGGGGACGCCAACTAATGAAAAACTGTTTTTT. It codes for CAWQGTPTNEKLFF.

This clone was seen only once. V is TRBV7-9 and J is TRBJ1-2, with D perhaps matching TRBD1 (6 bases). The CDR3 runs to 14 residues. V was clipped by 5 bases and J by 8 bases, with 18 bases between them. Per the germline V gene, CDR1 is SEHNR and CDR2 is FQNEAQ (reference sequence). The CDR3 here is CASSPETGLEGYTF. Written as DNA, the CDR3 is TGTGCCAGCAGCCCGGAGACAGGACTCGAAGGCTACACCTTC. The full variable domain, rest sourced from reference TRBV7-9 and TRBJ1-2, is DTGVSQNPRHKITKRGQNVTFRCDPISEHNRLYWYRQTLGQGPEFLTYFQNEAQLEKSRLLSDRFSAERPKGSFSTLEIQRTEQGDSAMYLCASSPETGLEGYTFGSGTRLTVV.

Regarding this clone: The sample has other DNA sequences that encode this CDR3 too. The chain joins TRBV7-3 to TRBJ2-5; 8 bases fit TRBD1. This CDR3 comprises 13 residues. The V segment lost 3 bases and the J segment 5 bases; nucleotides outside the gene matches: 2. Germline lookup yields CDR1 SGHTA and CDR2 FQGTGA. This CDR3 reads CASSFTGGETQYF. Written as DNA, the CDR3 is TGTGCCAGCAGCTTTACAGGGGGTGAGACCCAGTACTTC.

The chain employs TRBV30 and TRBJ2-5; 9 nucleotides agree with TRBD1. The V gene's germline CDR1 is GTSNPN and CDR2 SVGIG (reference sequence). This CDR3 spans 15 amino acids. Unmatched junction bases numbered 10, after V lost 3 bases and J lost 5 bases. The CDR3 DNA reads as TGTGCCTGGAGCACGGACAGGGGTGGTAGCGAGACCCAGTACTTC. This sequence encodes CAWSTDRGGSETQYF. Filled out from reference TRBV30 and TRBJ2-5, the complete variable domain reads SQTIHQWPATLVQPVGSPLSLECTVEGTSNPNLYWYRQAAGRGLQLLFYSVGIGQISSEVPQNLSASRPQDRQFILSSKKLLLSDSGFYLCAWSTDRGGSETQYFGPGTRLLVL.

In regard to this clone: Additional DNA sequences in this sample encode the identical CDR3. V is TRBV18 and J is TRBJ2-5, with unresolved D. The CDR3 sequence is 11 residues long. Germline V lookup: CDR1 KGHSH, CDR2 LQKENI. V was pared by 6 bases and J by 1 base, with 3 bases between. For the CDR3, the DNA is TGTGCCAGCTCCTCCCAAGAGACCCAGTACTTC. As protein: CASSSQETQYF.

This chain connects TRBV2 to TRBJ2-5; D call uncertain. With 6 bases removed from V and 1 base from J, the gap between germline ends came to 9 bases. CDR3 size: 13 residues. The germline CDR1 and CDR2 sequences are SNHLY and FYNNEI. This chain's CDR3 is CASRTRIQETQYF. The CDR3 DNA sequence: TGTGCCAGCAGGACCAGGATCCAAGAGACCCAGTACTTC.

The chain has TRBV30 and TRBJ1-5; D is ambiguous. V lost 3 bases to trimming and J lost 2 bases, with 8 bases between them. Germline V CDR1 and CDR2: GTSNPN, SVGIG (reference sequence). The CDR3 consists of 13 residues. The CDR3 sequence is CAWSLRGNQPQHF. In DNA form, the CDR3 reads TGTGCCTGGAGCCTTCGGGGCAATCAGCCCCAGCATTTT.

This clone was seen a few times. This rearrangement joins TRBV4-1 to TRBJ1-1, with D possibly being TRBD1 (6 bases). Trimming left V 3 bases short and J 6 bases short, with 11 bases between. The CDR3 runs to 13 residues. The V gene's germline CDR1 is MGHRA and CDR2 YSYEKL. CDR3 loop: CASSQGATAEAFF. Here the CDR3 DNA reads TGCGCCAGCAGCCAGGGGGCGACAGCTGAAGCTTTCTTT.

This chain links TRBV5-1 with TRBJ1-1, with TRBD1 as a possible D gene (5 bases). Germline-derived CDR1 and CDR2 are SGHRS and YFSETQ. This CDR3 comprises 13 residues. The ends were cut back, 1 base at V and 5 bases at J, with 9 bases in the middle. The CDR3 is CASSLIGGTEAFF. DNA of the CDR3: TGCGCCAGCAGCTTGATCGGGGGTACTGAAGCTTTCTTT. The full variable domain, in which reference TRBV5-1 and TRBJ1-1 provide the parts outside the CDR3, is KAGVTQTPRYLIKTRGQQVTLSCSPISGHRSVSWYQQTPGQGLQFLFEYFSETQRNKGNFPGRFSGRQFSNSRSEMNVSTLELGDSALYLCASSLIGGTEAFFGQGTRLTVV.